The next 29 T cell receptor beta chains were all read from a single sample in a study of blood T cell repertoires in COVID-19. Assay used: immunoSEQ multiplex PCR; TCRdb lists only in-frame clones, some missing. The repertoire holds a few hundred thousand clones, with 88% as singletons. The sequenced sample was peripheral blood. The origin of the receptors is a man younger than 30 with active or convalescent COVID-19.

V usage is TRBV20-1 and J usage is TRBJ2-5; maybe TRBD1 (6 bases). The germline V gene has CDR1 DFQATT and CDR2 SNEGSKA (reference sequence). V was pared by 3 bases and J by 1 base, with 12 bases between. The CDR3 is 14 residues long. Here the CDR3 reads CSASRVTGQETQYF. The CDR3 region has the DNA TGCAGTGCTAGTAGGGTGACAGGCCAAGAGACCCAGTACTTC.

V and J are TRBV19 and TRBJ1-5; D not resolved. There are 15 residues in the CDR3. Germline V gene data show CDR1 as LNHDA and CDR2 as SQIVND (reference sequence). V was trimmed by 0 bases and J by 7 bases, leaving 13 bases between them. The CDR3 sequence: CASSIDSAQLQPQHF. The CDR3 DNA sequence: TGTGCCAGTAGTATAGATTCTGCCCAACTCCAGCCCCAGCATTTT.

The chain combines TRBV27 with TRBJ1-6, with D perhaps TRBD1 (6 bases). The germline CDR1 and CDR2 sequences are MNHEY and SMNVEV (reference sequence). The V gene lost 5 bases and the J gene lost 4 bases, with 9 bases spanning the gap. The CDR3 length is 14 residues. CDR3 region: CASSTGPYNSPLHF. DNA of the CDR3: TGTGCCAGCAGTACAGGGCCGTATAATTCACCCCTCCACTTT.

The chain links TRBV5-1 to TRBJ2-7, with TRBD1 identical over 8 bases. Trimming took 1 base from V and 0 from J; bases not matched to a gene: 3. This CDR3 comprises 15 residues. The germline V gene has CDR1 SGHRS and CDR2 YFSETQ. The CDR3 protein is CASSLIGTGSYEQYF. CDR3 bases: TGCGCCAGCAGCTTGATCGGGACAGGCTCCTACGAGCAGTACTTC.

Only one count was recorded for this clone. V and J are TRBV9 and TRBJ1-3; the D gene is possibly TRBD1 (5 bases). V was clipped by 4 bases and J by 2 bases, with 10 bases between them. CDR3 length: 14 amino acids. Germline V gene lookup returns CDR1 SGDLS and CDR2 YYNGEE. CDR3 sequence (DNA): TGTGCCAGCAGCCCCTCGGGGGCTGGAAACACCATATATTTT. This gives the protein CASSPSGAGNTIYF. Using reference TRBV9 and TRBJ1-3 for the parts outside the CDR3, the full variable domain is DSGVTQTPKHLITATGQRVTLRCSPRSGDLSVYWYQQSLDQGLQFLIQYYNGEERAKGNILERFSAQQFPDLHSELNLSSLELGDSALYFCASSPSGAGNTIYFGEGSWLTVV.

The rearrangement links TRBV7-9 to TRBJ1-2; D call uncertain. The CDR3 is 14 residues long. Germline loops: CDR1 SEHNR, CDR2 FQNEAQ (reference sequence). With 4 bases removed from V and 3 bases from J, the gap between germline ends came to 12 bases. The CDR3 reads CASSYGYWDYGYTF. In DNA form, the CDR3 reads TGTGCCAGCAGCTACGGGTACTGGGACTATGGCTACACCTTC.

V is TRBV6-2 or TRBV6-3 and J is TRBJ2-3; D uncertain. Germline CDR1 MNHEY, CDR2 SVGEGT. V was shortened by 6 bases and J by 4 bases, with 8 bases between the two germline ends. The CDR3 covers 12 residues. The CDR3 DNA reads TGTGCCAGCAGCTTTGAGGCAGATACGCAGTATTTT. This encodes CASSFEADTQYF.

V and J are TRBV10-3 and TRBJ1-1; TRBD1 matches 8 bases. CDR1 and CDR2 (germline): ENHRY, SYGVKD. The CDR3 is made up of 13 amino acids. The V gene end was trimmed by 4 bases and the J gene end by 7 bases; junction bases not matched to a gene: 5. CDR3 DNA: TGTGCCATCAGTGTTCGAGACAGGGGTGAAGCTTTCTTT. Translation gives CAISVRDRGEAFF.

The chain employs TRBV7-9 and TRBJ2-7; D not certain. Germline lookup yields CDR1 SEHNR and CDR2 FQNEAQ (reference sequence). This CDR3 region has 16 residues. V gave up 5 bases and J gave up 0 bases, with 17 bases separating them. CDR3 amino acids: CASSPGTPANSYEQYF. The CDR3, as DNA: TGTGCCAGCAGCCCCGGTACTCCCGCCAACTCCTACGAGCAGTACTTC.

This clone has a single count. The chain recombines TRBV6-9 with TRBJ1-5, with D possibly matching TRBD1 (6 bases). The germline V gene encodes CDR1 MNHGY and CDR2 SVAAGI. Trimming shortened V by 2 bases and J by 6 bases, and 14 bases separated the two germline ends. The CDR3 loop spans 15 amino acids. In nucleotides, the CDR3 is TGTGCCAGCAGTTATCCTCGGACAGCGCGTCAGCCCCAGCATTTT. This encodes CASSYPRTARQPQHF.

The chain couples TRBV4-3 to TRBJ2-1, with D maybe TRBD2 (6 bases). CDR3 size: 13 residues. V was shortened by 4 bases and J by 4 bases, with 8 bases between the two germline ends. The germline gives CDR1 LGHNA, CDR2 YSLEER. In nucleotides, the CDR3 is TGCGCCAGCAGCCCGGGACTGTACAATGAGCAGTTCTTC. Residues: CASSPGLYNEQFF.

J is TRBJ1-3 and V is TRBV3-1 (or the pseudogene TRBV3-2), with 7 bases aligning to TRBD1. The J segment lost 2 bases and the V segment lost 4 bases, leaving 5 bases of the junction unmatched. The CDR3 totals 15 residues. Germline V gene lookup returns CDR1 LGHDT and CDR2 YNNKEL (reference sequence). CDR3 DNA: TGTGCCAGCAGCCTGCCAGGGGGGCCTGGAAACACCATATATTTT. Amino acid sequence: CASSLPGGPGNTIYF.

The chain carries TRBV4-1 and TRBJ1-4; D gene ambiguous. The CDR3 consists of 15 residues. V lost 4 bases and J lost 0, with 9 bases in between. Per the germline V gene, CDR1 is MGHRA and CDR2 is YSYEKL. CDR3 residues: CASSPPGATNEKLFF. Written as DNA, the CDR3 is TGCGCCAGCAGCCCCCCCGGGGCAACTAATGAAAAACTGTTTTTT.

The chain recombines TRBV10-1 with TRBJ2-1; 9 bases fit TRBD1. The length of the CDR3 is 15 residues. The ends lost 3 bases at V and 7 bases at J; junction bases unmatched: 7. Germline loops: CDR1 WNHNN, CDR2 SYGVQD (reference sequence). DNA of the CDR3: TGCGCCAGCAGTGAACCGGGACAGGGTGTAAATGAGCAGTTCTTC. Protein: CASSEPGQGVNEQFF.

V usage is TRBV5-6 and J usage is TRBJ2-7, with 12 bases fitting TRBD1. This CDR3 contains 14 residues. From germline, CDR1 is SGHDT and CDR2 YYEEEE. The V and J ends lost 3 bases and 4 bases, in that order; junction bases with no gene match: 2. The CDR3 sequence: CASSWDRGRYEQYF. The CDR3 region has the DNA TGTGCCAGCAGCTGGGACAGGGGGCGATACGAGCAGTACTTC.

This clone was found once. The rearrangement links TRBV15 to TRBJ2-1; TRBD1 agrees at 8 bases. This CDR3 has 15 residues. J lost 1 base, V lost 8 bases, and 7 bases had no gene match. Germline loops: CDR1 LNHNV, CDR2 YYDKDF (reference sequence). The CDR3 sequence: CATGPDRGSYNEQFF. The CDR3 DNA follows: TGTGCCACCGGTCCTGACAGGGGTTCCTACAATGAGCAGTTCTTC. Combining the CDR3 with reference TRBV15 and TRBJ2-1 gives the whole variable domain DAMVIQNPRYQVTQFGKPVTLSCSQTLNHNVMYWYQQKSSQAPKLLFHYYDKDFNNEADTPDNFQSRRPNTSFCFLDIRSPGLGDTAMYLCATGPDRGSYNEQFFGPGTRLTVL.

The chain employs TRBV27 and TRBJ2-2; 7 nucleotides agree with TRBD1. The CDR3 totals 16 residues. Per the germline V gene, CDR1 is MNHEY and CDR2 is SMNVEV (reference sequence). V trimming: 5 bases; J trimming: 7 bases; junction bases outside the gene matches: 13. The CDR3 loop reads CASSPWDSPQVGELFF. CDR3 in DNA: TGTGCCAGCAGTCCCTGGGACAGCCCTCAAGTCGGGGAGCTGTTTTTT.

V gene TRBV7-2 combines with J gene TRBJ2-3; no firm D call. The CDR3 length is 17 residues. Germline CDR1 reads SGHTA; CDR2 reads FQGNSA. Trimming took off 0 bases at V and 1 base at J, with 14 bases between the two ends. The CDR3 protein is CASSLAAPPSGTDTQYF. The CDR3 nucleotides are TGTGCCAGCAGCTTAGCGGCCCCCCCCTCTGGCACAGATACGCAGTATTTT. The whole variable domain, remainder taken from reference TRBV7-2 and TRBJ2-3, is GAGVSQSPSNKVTEKGKDVELRCDPISGHTALYWYRQSLGQGLEFLIYFQGNSAPDKSGLPSDRFSAERTGGSVSTLTIQRTQQEDSAVYLCASSLAAPPSGTDTQYFGPGTRLTVL.

The CDR3 loop reads CSASIPSSYNSPLHF. The CDR3 coding sequence is TGCAGTGCTAGTATTCCCTCCTCCTATAATTCACCCCTCCACTTT. The chain joins TRBV20-1 to TRBJ1-6; D call uncertain. V lost 3 bases and J 0 bases, leaving 9 bases between the germline ends. The CDR3 runs to 15 residues. In germline, CDR1 is DFQATT, CDR2 SNEGSKA (reference sequence).

The chain couples TRBV5-1 to TRBJ2-7; perhaps TRBD1 as D (6 bases). This CDR3 spans 20 amino acids. Trimming took off 4 bases at V and 1 base at J, with 30 bases between the two ends. Germline-derived CDR1 and CDR2 are SGHRS and YFSETQ. This CDR3 reads CASSRAQSHRQERDSYEQYF. The CDR3 region has the DNA TGCGCCAGCAGCCGCGCCCAAAGCCATAGACAGGAGAGGGATTCCTACGAGCAGTACTTC.

J is TRBJ2-5 and V is TRBV7-2; 13 nucleotides match TRBD2. Germline V gene data show CDR1 as SGHTA and CDR2 as FQGNSA. The CDR3 consists of 15 residues. J was trimmed by 4 bases and V by 6 bases; bases with no gene match: 5. The CDR3 reads CASSLGLAGVETQYF. CDR3 sequence (DNA): TGTGCCAGCAGTCTTGGACTAGCGGGGGTAGAGACCCAGTACTTC.

The V gene is TRBV7-2, the J gene TRBJ1-1; D unclear. CDR3 length equals 15 residues. V lost 2 bases, J lost 4 bases, and 14 bases lay in between. Germline CDR1 reads SGHTA; CDR2 reads FQGNSA. The CDR3: CASSLNGGRFTEAFF. CDR3 bases: TGTGCCAGCAGCTTAAATGGAGGCAGGTTCACTGAAGCTTTCTTT. Based on the CDR3 plus reference TRBV7-2 and TRBJ1-1, the full variable domain is GAGVSQSPSNKVTEKGKDVELRCDPISGHTALYWYRQSLGQGLEFLIYFQGNSAPDKSGLPSDRFSAERTGGSVSTLTIQRTQQEDSAVYLCASSLNGGRFTEAFFGQGTRLTVV.

This CDR3 is CASSSDRGIETQYF. As DNA, the CDR3 is TGTGCCAGCAGCTCGGACAGGGGCATCGAGACCCAGTACTTC. J is TRBJ2-5 and V is TRBV14, with 9 bases fitting TRBD1. The germline V gene encodes CDR1 SGHDN and CDR2 FVKESK. The CDR3 covers 14 residues. V lost 5 bases to trimming and J lost 5 bases; unmatched junction nucleotides: 6.

On this clone itself: Additional DNA sequences in this sample encode the identical CDR3. The J gene is TRBJ1-5, the V gene TRBV2; D gene uncertain. This CDR3 has 14 amino acids. Germline lookup yields CDR1 SNHLY and CDR2 FYNNEI. Trimming took off 3 bases at V and 0 bases at J, with 6 bases between the two ends. In nucleotides, the CDR3 is TGTGCCAGCAGTGACGGAGATAGCAATCAGCCCCAGCATTTT. Translation: CASSDGDSNQPQHF.

The chain carries TRBV2 and TRBJ1-2; 8 nucleotides match TRBD1. Germline V CDR1 and CDR2: SNHLY, FYNNEI. Trimming took 6 bases from V and 2 from J; bases not matched to a gene: 5. CDR3 length: 14 residues. CDR3 DNA: TGTGCCAGCAGCTCGACAGGGGCCAACTATGGCTACACCTTC. Translating it yields CASSSTGANYGYTF.

This rearrangement joins TRBV5-1 to TRBJ1-1; D is perhaps TRBD1 (5 bases). Germline CDR1 reads SGHRS; CDR2 reads YFSETQ. Between the trimmed V and J ends, which lost 1 base and 1 base, there was a span of 14 bases. The CDR3 has 16 amino acids. CDR3 protein: CASSLRTILGNTEAFF. CDR3 in DNA: TGCGCCAGCAGCTTGAGGACAATACTGGGGAACACTGAAGCTTTCTTT. The complete variable domain, with remaining parts taken from reference TRBV5-1 and TRBJ1-1, reads KAGVTQTPRYLIKTRGQQVTLSCSPISGHRSVSWYQQTPGQGLQFLFEYFSETQRNKGNFPGRFSGRQFSNSRSEMNVSTLELGDSALYLCASSLRTILGNTEAFFGQGTRLTVV.

The chain links TRBV25-1 to TRBJ1-5, with D perhaps TRBD1 (5 bases). The CDR3 length is 16 residues. Germline assignment: CDR1 MGHDK and CDR2 SYGVNS. V gave up 3 bases and J gave up 4 bases, with 16 bases separating them. The CDR3 nucleotides are TGTGCCAGCAGTGACAGAGGAGACAGATATAATCAGCCCCAGCATTTT. Its protein is CASSDRGDRYNQPQHF.

In this sample, this clone turned up once. The V call is TRBV2, the J call TRBJ1-2, with 9 nucleotides matching TRBD1. The length of the CDR3 is 12 residues. The germline V gene has CDR1 SNHLY and CDR2 FYNNEI. J was trimmed by 8 bases and V by 6 bases; bases with no gene match: 4. The CDR3 DNA reads as TGTGCCAGCAGACAGGGGGCTTTCGGCTACACCTTC. It codes for CASRQGAFGYTF.

V is TRBV6-5 and J is TRBJ1-2; D is perhaps TRBD1 (5 bases). The CDR3 loop spans 14 amino acids. The V and J ends lost 6 bases and 6 bases respectively, with 17 bases between them. Germline loops: CDR1 MNHEY, CDR2 SVGAGI. The CDR3 sequence: CASSHGGGGDGYTF. The DNA for the CDR3 is TGTGCCAGCAGCCACGGGGGTGGAGGAGATGGCTACACCTTC.